This section outlines one TCR beta chain sequence together with its context. Its antigen is still unknown. This sample includes further DNA sequences coding for the same CDR3. The source of the sample is a study of beta chain features in type 1 diabetes. Study-wide findings and caveats: For patients, the naive, central memory and Treg TCRB repertoires appeared more alike than for healthy donors. At VDJ recombination sites, type 1 diabetes patients had fewer insertions and more deleted nucleotides. People with Type 1 diabetes carried modestly yet significantly shorter TCRB CDR3s in all four CD4+ subsets.

The trim removed 2 bases at V and 7 bases at J, leaving 5 bases unmatched. CDR1 and CDR2 from the germline V gene are GTSNPN and SVGIG (reference sequence). The CDR3 runs 13 residues. Sorting gave populations that all exceeded 95% purity. Reverse transcribing all isolated RNA meant expressed TCRB transcripts were sequenced. Sequencing was performed with immunoSEQ multiplex PCR; in TCRdb, only in-frame clones are kept and a portion is missing. The sample lists about 700,000 clones; 13% were seen once. This clonotype was obtained from a man between 18 and 29 years old with type 1 diabetes. The sequenced sample consisted of naive CD4+ T cells from blood. This chain uses TRBV30 with TRBJ1-5; 7 bases match TRBD1. The CDR3 nucleotides read TGTGCCTGGAGTAGGCAGGGGGGACAGCCCCAGCATTTT. Translated, it gives CAWSRQGGQPQHF.